One T cell receptor (beta chain) is described in this entry. No cognate antigen has been identified for it. Nothing much larger sits one base from this clone, and base qualities are not available. TCRbeta CDR3 regions were amplified from genomic DNA by means of the immunoSEQ Assay, a bias-controlled multiplex PCR. The published analysis was carried out like this. The number of nucleated cells in each sample was estimated by amplification of reference gene primers within the assay. Sequence reads were collapsed and filtered to measure the absolute abundance of every unique TCRbeta CDR3 rearrangement. For each sample, productive Simpson clonality was calculated as the square root of Simpson's diversity index across productive rearrangements. The clones in this table, taken by TCRdb from immuneACCESS, are in-frame only. Not every clone is retained; where verified, under half of the shortfall comes from an unresolved V gene, and the cause of the rest is unknown. That table furnishes V, J and clone size, whereas the DNA furnished D and trimming. This sample has some 160,000 clones in its table, and around 81% of those were observed once. The ten biggest clones cover about 8.1% of the sample.

Germline trimming: 0 bases from V, 3 bases from J; junction bases outside gene matches: 9. The germline V gene (reference sequence) provides CDR1 SGHNT and CDR2 YYREEE. Taken from cysteine to phenylalanine, the CDR3 has 18 residues. CDR3 DNA only is kept here, 54 bases in frame from base 1. One collaborating source in Seattle enrolled patients while the patients were actively infected and followed the patients over time throughout the course of disease. Collaborating institutions collected whole blood in K2EDTA tubes following their own protocols. For TCRbeta analysis, collaborator samples were shipped as frozen whole blood, as isolated PBMCs, or as DNA extracted from either sample type. The data derive from a study of blood T cell repertoires in COVID-19 (dated by TCRdb to 2020 to 2021). Background for the entire study: Collaborator samples came from the United States, Italy and Spain and covered acute and convalescent phases of COVID-19. The material from the prospective study consisted of cDNA or gDNA derived from T cells, B-cell-depleted T cells, or PBMCs. Deeply sampled blood TCRbeta repertoires from subjects exposed to, actively infected with, or recovered from COVID-19 were included in the dataset. The repertoires were released in a freely available public database meant as a resource for research on the immune response to SARS-CoV-2. The samples were drawn from the first 160 participants of the ongoing ImmuneRACE study and from 1,254 subjects provided by 6 global collaborators. Sample metadata almost always included a de-identified subject ID, COVID-19 status, age in years and sex. Where available, HLA class I and class II types were taken from metadata supplied by the sample provider and were not determined by assay-based typing.

General study outcomes and caveats: How much clinical and demographic metadata was included differed by source and by participant, and the metadata was provided uncurated.

This sequence uses TRBV5-4 and TRBJ2-7; 13 bases in the junction line up with TRBD2. The receptor was derived from a woman older than 75 with COVID-19, enrolled during active disease. Sequencing used peripheral blood. The sequenced DNA is TGTGCCAGCAGCTTGGGGGGGACTAGCGGGACCGTCGGCTACGAGCAGTACTTC. This sequence encodes CASSLGGTSGTVGYEQYF.